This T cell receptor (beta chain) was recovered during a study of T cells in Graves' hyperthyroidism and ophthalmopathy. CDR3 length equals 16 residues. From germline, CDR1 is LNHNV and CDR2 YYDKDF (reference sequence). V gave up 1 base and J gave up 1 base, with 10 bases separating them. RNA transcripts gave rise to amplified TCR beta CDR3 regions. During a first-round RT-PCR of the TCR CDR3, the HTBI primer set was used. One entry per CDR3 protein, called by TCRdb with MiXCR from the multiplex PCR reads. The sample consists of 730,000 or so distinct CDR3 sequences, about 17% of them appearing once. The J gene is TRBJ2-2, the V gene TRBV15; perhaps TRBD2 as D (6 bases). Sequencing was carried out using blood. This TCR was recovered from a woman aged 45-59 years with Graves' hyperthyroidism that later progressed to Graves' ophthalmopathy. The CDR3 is CATSRVRGGNTGELFF. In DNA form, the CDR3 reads TGTGCCACCAGCAGAGTAAGGGGAGGGAACACCGGGGAGCTGTTTTTT.